Below, 2 T cell receptor beta chains from the same sample are listed, as sequenced in a study of CD8 T cells in Susac syndrome. A quantity of about 0.5 to 1 ug RNA underwent reverse transcription using random hexamers. TCRdb processed the immunoSEQ multiplex PCR reads anew with MiXCR; each CDR3 protein has one entry. The sample has under 150,000 distinct CDR3 sequences; 90% to 97% are singletons. Sequencing was done on a sample of CD4+ T cells from PBMCs. These receptors came from a human donor with Susac syndrome.

This rearrangement joins TRBV28 to TRBJ2-5, with 9 nucleotides matching TRBD1. The germline CDR1 and CDR2 sequences are MDHEN and SYDVKM. The CDR3 runs 13 residues. Trimming took 6 bases from V and 9 from J; bases not matched to a gene: 8. CDR3 protein: CASSWTGDEAQYF. For the CDR3, the DNA is TGTGCCAGCAGCTGGACAGGGGACGAGGCCCAGTACTTC. Combining the CDR3 with reference TRBV28 and TRBJ2-5 gives the whole variable domain DVKVTQSSRYLVKRTGEKVFLECVQDMDHENMFWYRQDPGLGLRLIYFSYDVKMKEKGDIPEGYSVSREKKERFSLILESASTNQTSMYLCASSWTGDEAQYFGPGTRLLVL.

This chain links TRBV29-1 with TRBJ1-3; D might be TRBD1 (6 bases). Germline-derived CDR1 and CDR2 are SQVTM and ANQGSEA. This CDR3 has 13 amino acids. The V end was cut by 5 bases, the J end by 3 bases, with 11 bases between. This chain's CDR3 is CSVQGTYGNTIYF. CDR3 DNA sequence: TGCAGCGTTCAGGGGACATATGGAAACACCATATATTTT.